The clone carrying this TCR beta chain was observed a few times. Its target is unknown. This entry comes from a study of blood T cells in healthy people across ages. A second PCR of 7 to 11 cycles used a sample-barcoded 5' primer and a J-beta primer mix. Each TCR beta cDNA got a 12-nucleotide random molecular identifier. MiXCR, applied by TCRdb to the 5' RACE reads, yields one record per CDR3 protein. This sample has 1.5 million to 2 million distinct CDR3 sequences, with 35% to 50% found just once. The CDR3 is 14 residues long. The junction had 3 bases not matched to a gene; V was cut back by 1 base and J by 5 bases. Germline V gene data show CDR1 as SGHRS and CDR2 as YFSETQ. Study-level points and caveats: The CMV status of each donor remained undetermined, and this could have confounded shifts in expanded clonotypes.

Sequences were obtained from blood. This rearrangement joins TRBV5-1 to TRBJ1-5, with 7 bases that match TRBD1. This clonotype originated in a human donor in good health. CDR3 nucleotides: TGCGCCAGCAGCTTGACAGGGGACGATCAGCCCCAGCATTTT. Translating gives CASSLTGDDQPQHF.